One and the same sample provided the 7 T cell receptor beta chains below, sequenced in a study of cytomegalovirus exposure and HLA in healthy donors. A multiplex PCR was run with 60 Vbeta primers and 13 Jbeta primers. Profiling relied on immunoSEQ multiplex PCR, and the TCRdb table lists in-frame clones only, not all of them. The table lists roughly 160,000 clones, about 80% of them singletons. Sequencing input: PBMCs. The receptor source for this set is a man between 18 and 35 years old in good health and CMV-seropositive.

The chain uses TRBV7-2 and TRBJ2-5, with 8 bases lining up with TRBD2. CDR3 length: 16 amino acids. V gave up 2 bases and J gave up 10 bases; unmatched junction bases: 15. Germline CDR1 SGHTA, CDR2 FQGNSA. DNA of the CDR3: TGTGCCAGCAGCTTACAATCTAGCGGGTTAGGGTCGGACCAGTACTTC. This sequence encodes CASSLQSSGLGSDQYF. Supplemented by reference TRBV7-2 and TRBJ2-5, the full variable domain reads GAGVSQSPSNKVTEKGKDVELRCDPISGHTALYWYRQSLGQGLEFLIYFQGNSAPDKSGLPSDRFSAERTGGSVSTLTIQRTQQEDSAVYLCASSLQSSGLGSDQYFGPGTRLLVL.

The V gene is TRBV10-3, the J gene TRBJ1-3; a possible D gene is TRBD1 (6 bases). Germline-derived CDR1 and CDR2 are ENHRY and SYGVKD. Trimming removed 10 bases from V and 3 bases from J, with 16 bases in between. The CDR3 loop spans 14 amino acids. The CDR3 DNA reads TGTGCCAGCTCGGACAGTCTATTTGGAAACACCATATATTTT. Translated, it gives CASSDSLFGNTIYF.

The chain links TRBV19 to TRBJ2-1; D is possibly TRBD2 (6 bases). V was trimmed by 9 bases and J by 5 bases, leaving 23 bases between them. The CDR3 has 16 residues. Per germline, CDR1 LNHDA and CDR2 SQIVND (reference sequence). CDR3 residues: CASGEIRAGFNNEQFF. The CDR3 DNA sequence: TGTGCCAGCGGAGAGATCCGAGCGGGTTTTAACAATGAGCAGTTCTTC.

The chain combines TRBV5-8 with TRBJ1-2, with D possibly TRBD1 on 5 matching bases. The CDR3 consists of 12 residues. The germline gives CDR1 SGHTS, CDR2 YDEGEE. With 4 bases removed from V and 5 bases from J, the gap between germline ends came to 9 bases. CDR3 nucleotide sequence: TGTGCCAGCAGCCTACGGACATATGGCTACACCTTC. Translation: CASSLRTYGYTF.

CDR3 sequence: CASSSNRRTGVTEAFF. The CDR3 nucleotides are TGTGCCAGCAGCTCCAACCGAAGGACAGGGGTTACTGAAGCTTTCTTT. The V gene is TRBV11-2, the J gene TRBJ1-1, with 9 bases matching TRBD1. The CDR3 has 16 amino acids. Per the germline V gene, CDR1 is SGHAT and CDR2 is FQNNGV. Germline trimming cut 4 bases from V and 5 bases from J; bases unmatched to any gene: 11.

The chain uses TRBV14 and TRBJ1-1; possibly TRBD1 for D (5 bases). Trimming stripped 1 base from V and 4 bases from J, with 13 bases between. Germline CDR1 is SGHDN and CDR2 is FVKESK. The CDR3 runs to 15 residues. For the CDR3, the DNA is TGTGCCAGCAGCCAAGCGGGGGGGGGTCTCACTGAAGCTTTCTTT. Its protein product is CASSQAGGGLTEAFF.

The CDR3: CASSQDRPGGFGYTF. The CDR3 DNA reads as TGCGCCAGCAGCCAAGATAGGCCAGGGGGCTTCGGCTACACCTTC. V gene TRBV4-1 combines with J gene TRBJ1-2; 8 bases are a match to TRBD1. The J segment lost 8 bases and the V segment lost 0 bases, leaving 8 bases of the junction unmatched. The CDR3 runs to 15 residues. CDR1 and CDR2 (germline): MGHRA, YSYEKL.